The 30 T cell receptor beta chains given below trace back to one sample, sequenced in a study of blood T cell repertoires in COVID-19. This table comes from immunoSEQ multiplex PCR, and its TCRdb copy is limited to in-frame clones, with some not included. Found here are roughly 480,000 clones, nearly 90% of them singletons; the top ten hold 0.8% to 0.9%. The sample consisted of peripheral blood. All receptors come from a man between 18 and 35 years old with COVID-19, enrolled during active disease.

This clone appeared a single time. Other DNA sequences of this sample code for an identical CDR3. The chain uses TRBV19 and TRBJ2-3; D is possibly TRBD1 (5 bases). The germline gives CDR1 LNHDA, CDR2 SQIVND (reference sequence). Trimming removed 3 bases from V and 1 base from J, with 8 bases in between. This CDR3 comprises 14 residues. This CDR3 is CASSIGRGTDTQYF. CDR3 sequence (DNA): TGTGCCAGTAGTATTGGCAGGGGCACAGATACGCAGTATTTT.

J is TRBJ1-5 and V is TRBV27; D might be TRBD1 (6 bases). The CDR3 extends over 16 amino acids. With 6 bases removed from V and 3 bases from J, the gap between germline ends came to 18 bases. CDR1 MNHEY and CDR2 SMNVEV come from the germline V gene (reference sequence). The CDR3 nucleotides read TGTGCCAGCAGCCAACTGGGACACCTCTTCAATCAGCCCCAGCATTTT. It codes for CASSQLGHLFNQPQHF.

This clone was seen only once. This chain links TRBV18 with TRBJ2-2, with D possibly being TRBD1 (6 bases). This CDR3 has 14 residues. Germline V CDR1 and CDR2: KGHSH, LQKENI. Trimming removed 8 bases from V and 0 bases from J, with 10 bases in between. The CDR3 coding sequence is TGTGCCAGCCAAGGACAGACGAACACCGGGGAGCTGTTTTTT. Its translation: CASQGQTNTGELFF.

The chain couples TRBV2 to TRBJ1-4, with unresolved D. Germline-derived CDR1 and CDR2 are SNHLY and FYNNEI. This CDR3 has 14 amino acids. V dropped 5 bases and J dropped 7 bases, with 14 bases sitting between them. This chain's CDR3 is CASSTGLRGEKLFF. CDR3 sequence (DNA): TGTGCCAGCAGTACCGGGCTACGGGGTGAAAAACTGTTTTTT.

The chain uses TRBV10-1 and TRBJ2-5, with 10 nucleotides matching TRBD2. J gave up 2 bases and V 7 bases, and 10 bases lay outside the gene matches. The V gene's germline CDR1 is WNHNN and CDR2 SYGVQD (reference sequence). There are 16 residues in the CDR3. CDR3 amino acids: CASIRLAGVHQETQYF. DNA of the CDR3: TGCGCCAGCATCCGCCTAGCGGGGGTACATCAAGAGACCCAGTACTTC.

With respect to this clone: The sample holds other DNA sequences that translate to the same CDR3. The rearrangement uses TRBV5-1 and TRBJ2-7, with 8 bases fitting TRBD2. Looked up from germline, CDR1 is SGHRS and CDR2 is YFSETQ. This CDR3 comprises 15 residues. Losses at the gene ends were 0 bases for V and 0 bases for J; bases not matched to a gene: 2. The CDR3 reads CASSLVAGGSYEQYF. CDR3 sequence (DNA): TGCGCCAGCAGCTTGGTGGCGGGGGGCTCCTACGAGCAGTACTTC.

This sequence joins TRBV6-5 and TRBJ1-4; no reliable D call. Trimming pared 7 bases from V and 5 bases from J, leaving 14 bases between. The CDR3 spans 14 residues. Germline loops: CDR1 MNHEY, CDR2 SVGAGI. The CDR3 nucleotides read TGTGCCAGCACCGCAGCGGCGGGAAATGAAAAACTGTTTTTT. The encoded protein is CASTAAAGNEKLFF.

J is TRBJ2-3 and V is TRBV12-3 or TRBV12-4; D is perhaps TRBD1 (6 bases). The CDR3 sequence is 13 residues long. V lost 8 bases and J lost 3, with 12 bases in between. CDR3 nucleotides: TGTGCCAGCGCGACAAGGGGGACAGATACGCAGTATTTT. Amino acid sequence: CASATRGTDTQYF.

The J gene is TRBJ1-6, the V gene TRBV6-5; D may be TRBD1 (6 bases). Germline V gives CDR1 MNHEY, CDR2 SVGAGI. The CDR3 totals 13 residues. V was cut by 8 bases and J by 5 bases, with 10 bases left in between. The CDR3 DNA reads as TGTGCCAGCCATGGGACAAATAATTCACCCCTCCACTTT. Amino acid sequence: CASHGTNNSPLHF.

This sequence joins TRBV6-1 and TRBJ1-1; D uncertain. Trimming took 0 bases from V and 5 from J, leaving 7 bases between them. Per the germline V gene, CDR1 is MNHNS and CDR2 is SASEGT. This CDR3 has 13 residues. The CDR3 sequence: CASSEALETEAFF. The CDR3 nucleotides are TGTGCCAGCAGTGAAGCTTTGGAGACTGAAGCTTTCTTT.

The V gene is TRBV2, the J gene TRBJ2-3; possibly TRBD2 for D (6 bases). Germline V gives CDR1 SNHLY, CDR2 FYNNEI. The CDR3 consists of 16 residues. The ends were cut back, 5 bases at V and 1 base at J, with 16 bases in the middle. CDR3 region: CASSRDGTGRTDTQYF. The CDR3 region has the DNA TGTGCCAGCAGTCGAGATGGGACTGGCCGCACAGATACGCAGTATTTT.

This clone was seen a single time. V and J are TRBV21-1 and TRBJ1-3. TRBV21-1 constitutes a pseudogene. CDR3 length equals 14 residues. CDR3 sequence (DNA): TGTGCCAGCCGCCTTAGAGCCTCTGGAAACACCATATATTTT. Its protein product is CASRLRASGNTIYF.

The gene calls are TRBV2 and TRBJ2-1; tentative D call: TRBD1 (6 bases). The V end lost 1 base, the J end lost 8 bases, and 9 bases lay between the germline ends. Per the germline V gene, CDR1 is SNHLY and CDR2 is FYNNEI. The CDR3 is 13 amino acids. The CDR3 reads CASSEGGGHEQFF. The CDR3 DNA sequence: TGTGCCAGCAGTGAAGGAGGGGGTCATGAGCAGTTCTTC.

This clone showed up just a few times. The chain carries TRBV2 and TRBJ1-6; 7 bases line up with TRBD1. The germline V gene has CDR1 SNHLY and CDR2 FYNNEI. This CDR3 has 13 amino acids. The V segment lost 8 bases and the J segment 8 bases; nucleotides outside the gene matches: 6. The CDR3 region has the DNA TGTGCCAGCTACAGGGGTGCAGATTCACCCCTCCACTTT. Its translation is CASYRGADSPLHF.

The V and J genes are TRBV29-1 and TRBJ2-1; D unclear. Trimming pared 1 base from V and 6 bases from J, leaving 10 bases between. The CDR3 totals 13 residues. In germline, CDR1 is SQVTM, CDR2 ANQGSEA. The CDR3 DNA reads as TGCAGCGTTGAAGGTCGGGTGTCCAATGAGCAGTTCTTC. Protein sequence: CSVEGRVSNEQFF.

The chain uses TRBV19 and TRBJ2-7; D might be TRBD1 (6 bases). Germline V gene data show CDR1 as LNHDA and CDR2 as SQIVND (reference sequence). The CDR3 loop spans 14 amino acids. V was clipped by 2 bases and J by 0 bases, with 8 bases between them. CDR3 DNA sequence: TGTGCCAGTAGTATACAAGGGGGCTCCTACGAGCAGTACTTC. This sequence encodes CASSIQGGSYEQYF. Filled out from reference TRBV19 and TRBJ2-7, the complete variable domain reads DGGITQSPKYLFRKEGQNVTLSCEQNLNHDAMYWYRQDPGQGLRLIYYSQIVNDFQKGDIAEGYSVSREKKESFPLTVTSAQKNPTAFYLCASSIQGGSYEQYFGPGTRLTVT.

The gene calls are TRBV2 and TRBJ2-2; no reliable D call. V lost 2 bases and J 4 bases, leaving 11 bases between the germline ends. The CDR3 runs 15 residues. Germline V gene lookup returns CDR1 SNHLY and CDR2 FYNNEI. The CDR3 sequence: CASSELPRPTGELFF. DNA for the CDR3: TGTGCCAGCAGTGAACTACCTCGTCCCACCGGGGAGCTGTTTTTT.

There are a few counts of this clone. J is TRBJ2-5 and V is TRBV6-5; 10 positions match TRBD1. Germline CDR1 MNHEY, CDR2 SVGAGI. Trimming at V came to 7 bases and at J to 0 bases, leaving 5 bases not matched to a gene. The CDR3 loop spans 15 amino acids. The CDR3 DNA sequence: TGTGCCAGCAACCCGGACAGGGGGTACCAAGAGACCCAGTACTTC. Encoded protein: CASNPDRGYQETQYF.

The rearrangement uses TRBV27 and TRBJ2-7; the D gene is possibly TRBD2 (6 bases). The CDR3 has 16 residues. V dropped 4 bases and J dropped 2 bases, with 18 bases sitting between them. Germline loops: CDR1 MNHEY, CDR2 SMNVEV (reference sequence). CDR3 sequence reads: CASSSGGSGGTYEQYF. The CDR3 bases are TGTGCCAGCAGTTCTGGGGGGAGCGGTGGGACCTACGAGCAGTACTTC.

This rearrangement joins TRBV4-1 to TRBJ2-7; TRBD2 matches at 9 bases. The CDR3 has 15 amino acids. J lost 3 bases, V lost 1 base, and 4 bases had no gene match. Germline V CDR1 and CDR2: MGHRA, YSYEKL. CDR3 nucleotide sequence: TGCGCCAGCAGCCAAGTAGCGGGGGCGGACTACGAGCAGTACTTC. It encodes CASSQVAGADYEQYF.

V usage is TRBV3-1 (or the pseudogene TRBV3-2) and J usage is TRBJ1-6; tentative D call: TRBD1 (5 bases). CDR3 size: 18 residues. CDR1 is LGHDT and CDR2 is YNNKEL in the germline V gene (reference sequence). Trimming took off 3 bases at V and 0 bases at J, with 15 bases between the two ends. For the CDR3, the DNA is TGTGCCAGCAGCCAGTGGGGGGGGGAAAGCTCCTATAATTCACCCCTCCACTTT. It codes for CASSQWGGESSYNSPLHF.

This clone was seen a handful of times. The rearrangement links TRBV19 to TRBJ1-2; TRBD1 agrees at 9 bases. This CDR3 spans 14 amino acids. Unmatched junction bases numbered 8, after V lost 5 bases and J lost 7 bases. Germline CDR1 reads LNHDA; CDR2 reads SQIVND (reference sequence). CDR3 DNA sequence: TGTGCCAGTAGTCCCGGGACAGGGTTAGGTGGCTACACCTTC. Its translation: CASSPGTGLGGYTF.

The chain uses TRBV7-2 and TRBJ2-2; 13 nucleotides match TRBD2. This CDR3 spans 17 amino acids. Germline V gene data show CDR1 as SGHTA and CDR2 as FQGNSA. Trimming at V came to 1 base and at J to 5 bases, leaving 4 bases not matched to a gene. CDR3 nucleotides: TGTGCCAGCAGCTTAGGACTAGCGGGGGGCCGGACCGGGGAGCTGTTTTTT. Its protein product is CASSLGLAGGRTGELFF.

This clone was detected only once. The rearrangement joins TRBV25-1 to TRBJ1-1; D not resolved. The CDR3 runs to 15 residues. Germline lookup yields CDR1 MGHDK and CDR2 SYGVNS. Trimming took off 3 bases at V and 6 bases at J, with 17 bases between the two ends. The CDR3 nucleotides are TGTGCCAGCAGTGAGGCTGGTCGGGGTAACTCTGAAGCTTTCTTT. As protein: CASSEAGRGNSEAFF.

This rearrangement joins TRBV3-1 (or the pseudogene TRBV3-2) to TRBJ2-7; D not certain. This CDR3 comprises 14 residues. Germline assignment: CDR1 LGHDT and CDR2 YNNKEL (reference sequence). V was shortened by 4 bases and J by 2 bases, with 12 bases between the two germline ends. Here the CDR3 DNA reads TGTGCCAGCAGCCTTAACGGAGAAACCTACGAGCAGTACTTC. Protein sequence: CASSLNGETYEQYF.

V is TRBV2 and J is TRBJ1-6; 9 bases align to TRBD1. Unmatched junction bases numbered 3, after V lost 5 bases and J lost 7 bases. The CDR3 runs 14 residues. CDR1 is SNHLY and CDR2 is FYNNEI in the germline V gene. CDR3 residues: CASSRDRDNSPLHF. The CDR3 nucleotides are TGTGCCAGCAGTAGGGACAGGGACAATTCACCCCTCCACTTT.

DNA for the CDR3: TGTGCCAGCGGTCTAGCGGGCGGGAGGGACGAGCAGTACTTC. Protein product: CASGLAGGRDEQYF. The chain employs TRBV6-5 and TRBJ2-7; TRBD2 aligns across 9 bases. The CDR3 length is 14 residues. V dropped 8 bases and J dropped 5; count of bases not matched to a gene: 10. Germline V gives CDR1 MNHEY, CDR2 SVGAGI.

The CDR3 DNA follows: TGTGCCAGTAGTATAGACTTAAGACAGGGAGAGGACACCGGGGAGCTGTTTTTT. Protein: CASSIDLRQGEDTGELFF. V gene TRBV19 combines with J gene TRBJ2-2; 7 bases line up with TRBD1. The CDR3 extends over 18 amino acids. Losses at the gene ends were 0 bases for V and 3 bases for J; bases not matched to a gene: 10. The germline V gene has CDR1 LNHDA and CDR2 SQIVND (reference sequence).

In regard to this clone: Other DNA variants within this sample encode the same CDR3. The J gene is TRBJ2-5, the V gene TRBV9, with TRBD2 matching 10 bases. This CDR3 comprises 15 residues. Germline lookup yields CDR1 SGDLS and CDR2 YYNGEE. V shed 2 bases, J shed 5 bases, and the junction held 6 bases outside the gene matches. The CDR3 DNA sequence: TGTGCCAGCAGCGTGAGCGGGGGGGCGGGCGAGACCCAGTACTTC. Amino acids: CASSVSGGAGETQYF.

This sequence joins TRBV30 and TRBJ2-1; TRBD2 agrees at 8 bases. Germline lookup yields CDR1 GTSNPN and CDR2 SVGIG (reference sequence). V lost 4 bases to trimming and J lost 6 bases; unmatched junction nucleotides: 8. This CDR3 has 14 residues. The CDR3 DNA reads TGTGCCTGGAATGGCGGGGGGAGTGGCAATGAGCAGTTCTTC. Protein: CAWNGGGSGNEQFF.